This T cell receptor beta chain was identified in a study of blood T cell repertoires in COVID-19. Study-level information: Acute and convalescent COVID-19 specimens originated in the United States, Italy and Spain.

The CDR3 sequence is 15 residues long. Trimming left V 3 bases short and J 7 bases short, with 19 bases between. CDR1 is SGHDT and CDR2 is YYEEEE in the germline V gene. Original data processing: Quantification of nucleated cells was approximated via reference gene primer amplification. The assay was immunoSEQ multiplex PCR, and TCRdb's table has in-frame clones only and misses some. V and J calls and clone size are copied from that table; D and trimming were computed from the DNA. The sample lists a few hundred thousand clones, around 89% seen once, with approximately 0.84% in the top ten. The sequencing sample was made of peripheral blood. This sequence was found in a man between 25 and 39 years old with acute or convalescent COVID-19. The genes are TRBV5-6 and TRBJ2-5; D perhaps matches TRBD2 (6 bases). In nucleotides, the CDR3 is TGTGCCAGCAGCTCCGGGACGCAGTGGGAGGCGACCCAGTACTTC. Translating gives CASSSGTQWEATQYF.